This T cell receptor beta chain was captured by sequencing in a study of blood T cell repertoires in COVID-19. Whole-study context: Recovered status applied to Cohort 3 donors who had two consecutive negative PCRs. It also applied to those with clearance or with symptom resolution. T cells, B-cell-depleted T cells, or PBMCs provided the cDNA or gDNA that served as material.

V lost 3 bases to trimming and J lost 5 bases; unmatched junction nucleotides: 11. CDR3 length: 16 amino acids. Germline lookup yields CDR1 SGHNT and CDR2 YYREEE (reference sequence). Those who participated ranged in age from about 18 to 89 years and resided in about two dozen US areas. Some clones are missing from TCRdb's copy, which holds only in-frame ones; the method was immunoSEQ multiplex PCR. The sample includes hundreds of thousands of clones, about nine tenths of them seen just once. This TCR derives from a woman aged 45-60 years in a cohort exposed to, infected with or recovered from COVID-19 (not recorded which). The gene calls are TRBV5-4 and TRBJ2-5; TRBD2 matches at 9 bases. What was sequenced was PBMCs or T cells enriched from blood (not recorded which). CDR3 residues: CASSSIAGEDRETQYF. The DNA of the CDR3 is TGTGCCAGCAGCTCGATAGCGGGGGAGGATCGGGAGACCCAGTACTTC.